Below, 14 T cell receptor beta chains from the same sample are listed, as sequenced in a study of OX40 agonist ivuxolimab in advanced cancers. Sequencing was performed with immunoSEQ multiplex PCR; in TCRdb, only in-frame clones are kept and a portion is missing. The table has 80,000 to 100,000 clones, just over 90% seen once. Sequencing used CD4+ or CD8+ T cells sorted from blood, obtained in a trial of the OX40 agonist ivuxolimab. These receptors originate from an adult with an advanced solid tumor such as melanoma, head and neck, liver or kidney cancer.

The genes are TRBV6-5 and TRBJ2-7, with a weak D call TRBD2 (5 bases). CDR1 and CDR2 from the germline V gene are MNHEY and SVGAGI. The germline V and J ends were trimmed by 6 bases and 12 bases, with 24 bases remaining between them. There are 14 residues in the CDR3. The CDR3 DNA reads TGTGCCAGCAGCCCCGACGGCGGGTCGACGAGCGTGTACTTC. This sequence encodes CASSPDGGSTSVYF.

CDR3 residues: CASSLTGGGYTF. The CDR3 bases are TGTGCCAGCAGCTTAACAGGGGGAGGCTACACCTTC. The chain carries TRBV5-4 and TRBJ1-2; 8 bases line up with TRBD1. The CDR3 extends over 12 amino acids. Per germline, CDR1 SGHNT and CDR2 YYREEE (reference sequence). With 2 bases clipped from V and 8 bases from J, the junction kept 2 bases outside the gene matches.

The rearrangement uses TRBV5-1 and TRBJ1-4; the D gene is possibly TRBD1 (5 bases). The germline V gene has CDR1 SGHRS and CDR2 YFSETQ. V lost 7 bases and J 0 bases, leaving 19 bases between the germline ends. The CDR3 sequence is 17 residues long. CDR3 amino acids: CASASGPQLTTNEKLFF. The CDR3 DNA reads TGCGCCAGCGCGTCGGGGCCTCAACTAACAACTAATGAAAAACTGTTTTTT.

J is TRBJ1-2 and V is TRBV19; D might be TRBD1 (6 bases). Germline V lookup: CDR1 LNHDA, CDR2 SQIVND (reference sequence). V lost 11 bases, J lost 6 bases, and 25 bases lay in between. The CDR3 runs 15 residues. CDR3 protein: CASKGPNRVLDGYTF. The CDR3 region has the DNA TGTGCCTCCAAGGGCCCCAACAGGGTATTAGATGGCTACACCTTC.

This clone was picked up one time. This chain connects TRBV7-9 to TRBJ2-3, with TRBD2 as a possible D gene (5 bases). V shed 4 bases and J shed 2 bases, with 16 bases lying between them. The CDR3 contains 16 residues. In germline, CDR1 is SEHNR, CDR2 FQNEAQ (reference sequence). The CDR3 here is CASSSIPVGDTDTQYF. The CDR3 DNA follows: TGTGCCAGCAGCTCTATCCCGGTGGGAGACACAGATACGCAGTATTTT.

The genes are TRBV9 and TRBJ1-3, with D unresolved. CDR1 SGDLS and CDR2 YYNGEE come from the germline V gene. V lost 3 bases, J lost 2 bases, and 6 bases lay in between. The length of the CDR3 is 13 residues. CDR3 nucleotides: TGTGCCAGCAGCGGCCCCCCTGGAAACACCATATATTTT. Translated: CASSGPPGNTIYF. The variable domain in full, with the rest retrieved from reference TRBV9 and TRBJ1-3, is DSGVTQTPKHLITATGQRVTLRCSPRSGDLSVYWYQQSLDQGLQFLIQYYNGEERAKGNILERFSAQQFPDLHSELNLSSLELGDSALYFCASSGPPGNTIYFGEGSWLTVV.

J is TRBJ2-2 and V is TRBV2; D is undetermined. The CDR3 contains 15 residues. Germline V gene sequence: CDR1 SNHLY, CDR2 FYNNEI. Trimming stripped 2 bases from V and 0 bases from J, with 7 bases between. The CDR3 loop reads CASSESGTNTGELFF. CDR3 coding DNA: TGTGCCAGCAGTGAATCCGGCACGAACACCGGGGAGCTGTTTTTT. The full variable domain, in which reference TRBV2 and TRBJ2-2 provide the parts outside the CDR3, is EPEVTQTPSHQVTQMGQEVILRCVPISNHLYFYWYRQILGQKVEFLVSFYNNEISEKSEIFDDQFSVERPDGSNFTLKIRSTKLEDSAMYFCASSESGTNTGELFFGEGSRLTVL.

The rearrangement uses TRBV7-9 and TRBJ1-4; D is uncertain. V was cut by 5 bases and J by 3 bases, with 10 bases left in between. The CDR3 extends over 14 amino acids. Germline V gene lookup returns CDR1 SEHNR and CDR2 FQNEAQ (reference sequence). CDR3 residues: CASSLGPANEKLFF. The DNA for the CDR3 is TGTGCCAGCAGCCTTGGGCCCGCTAATGAAAAACTGTTTTTT.

The gene calls are TRBV7-6 and TRBJ2-7; 9 bases are a match to TRBD1. Germline assignment: CDR1 SGHVS and CDR2 FNYEAQ. CDR3 length: 15 amino acids. The V and J ends lost 6 bases and 6 bases, in that order; junction bases with no gene match: 12. The CDR3 here is CASSLFRDRVAEQYF. For the CDR3, the DNA is TGTGCCAGCAGTTTATTCCGGGACAGGGTTGCCGAGCAGTACTTC.

The chain recombines TRBV18 with TRBJ2-3; D remains unclear. CDR3 size: 15 residues. CDR1 is KGHSH, CDR2 LQKENI, per germline. V dropped 3 bases and J dropped 1 base, with 11 bases sitting between them. For the CDR3, the DNA is TGTGCCAGCTCACCGGTGTCAACCGGCACAGATACGCAGTATTTT. As protein: CASSPVSTGTDTQYF.

The CDR3: CASRMCLATHSDNEQFF. The CDR3 DNA reads as TGTGCCAGCAGGATGTGTTTAGCTACACATTCCGACAATGAGCAGTTCTTC. The rearrangement uses TRBV21-1 and TRBJ2-1; the table's D gene call, TRBD2, was not cross checked with the DNA. TRBV21-1 is listed as a pseudogene. The CDR3 contains 17 residues.

The gene calls are TRBV6-6 and TRBJ2-2; 7 nucleotides align to TRBD2. The CDR3 loop spans 13 amino acids. CDR1 and CDR2 (germline): MNHNY, SVGAGI (reference sequence). With V trimmed by 8 bases and J by 1 base, 1 base remained unmatched. CDR3 region: CASRGGNTGELFF. Written as DNA, the CDR3 is TGTGCCAGCCGCGGGGGGAACACCGGGGAGCTGTTTTTT.

The J gene is TRBJ2-7, the V gene TRBV6-5, with D maybe TRBD2 (6 bases). V was trimmed by 6 bases and J by 6 bases, leaving 18 bases between them. Germline assignment: CDR1 MNHEY and CDR2 SVGAGI. The CDR3 runs to 14 residues. The CDR3 nucleotides read TGTGCCAGCAGGAGCCACACGCGGGATACCGAGCAGTACTTC. It codes for CASRSHTRDTEQYF.

This clone was seen more than once but under ten times. This rearrangement joins TRBV4-1 to TRBJ2-5, with 7 bases lining up with TRBD1. The CDR3 spans 14 residues. Germline values: CDR1 MGHRA, CDR2 YSYEKL. Trimming at V came to 4 bases and at J to 8 bases, leaving 10 bases not matched to a gene. The CDR3 protein is CASSPFGQDTTQYF. The CDR3 DNA is TGCGCCAGCAGCCCATTCGGACAGGACACAACCCAGTACTTC.